This entry lists 21 T cell receptor beta chains sequenced from one sample in a study of Ad26.COV2.S vaccination and SARS-CoV-2 variants. Sequencing was performed with immunoSEQ multiplex PCR; in TCRdb, only in-frame clones are kept and a portion is missing. The sample shows approximately 420,000 clones, more than 75% of them seen only once. Documented treatment: about 20 received Ad26.COV2.S at low or high dose, single or two shots; several received placebo; per-sample allocation not given. It was on day 63 after the first vaccine or placebo injection that samples were taken. The sequences come from peripheral blood, collected in a trial of Ad26.COV2.S vaccine versus placebo. Receptors were obtained from a person between 18 and 60 years old who received the Ad26.COV2.S COVID-19 vaccine or a placebo.

This rearrangement joins TRBV4-2 to TRBJ1-5; the match to TRBD1 covers 9 bases. The junction had 12 bases not matched to a gene; V was cut back by 0 bases and J by 0 bases. CDR3 length: 20 amino acids. CDR1 LGHNA and CDR2 YNFKEQ come from the germline V gene. CDR3 in DNA: TGTGCCAGCAGCCAAGAAGTCACACTTCCGGGACAGGGTAGCAATCAGCCCCAGCATTTT. Protein product: CASSQEVTLPGQGSNQPQHF.

The J gene is TRBJ2-7, the V gene TRBV2, with 12 nucleotides matching TRBD2. The CDR3 is 16 residues long. CDR1 SNHLY and CDR2 FYNNEI come from the germline V gene. The V gene end was trimmed by 4 bases and the J gene end by 9 bases; junction bases not matched to a gene: 13. In DNA, the CDR3 is TGTGCCAGCAGTGTCAGTAAAGCTAGCGGGGGGGTGGGGCAGTACTTC. Its translation: CASSVSKASGGVGQYF.

This clone has only one observation. V is TRBV5-1 and J is TRBJ2-1; 10 bases map to TRBD1. The J segment lost 2 bases and the V segment lost 5 bases, leaving 4 bases of the junction unmatched. The CDR3 contains 15 residues. Germline CDR1 reads SGHRS; CDR2 reads YFSETQ. CDR3 DNA: TGCGCCAGCAGTACCGGGACAGGGGCCTACAATGAGCAGTTCTTC. It yields the protein CASSTGTGAYNEQFF.

V is TRBV29-1 and J is TRBJ2-7; 8 bases fit TRBD2. Germline V lookup: CDR1 SQVTM, CDR2 ANQGSEA. The CDR3 runs to 13 residues. With 4 bases clipped from V and 3 bases from J, the junction kept 5 bases outside the gene matches. In DNA form, the CDR3 reads TGCAGCGTTGGGCCAAGCGGGGGCTACGAGCAGTACTTC. The encoded protein is CSVGPSGGYEQYF.

J is TRBJ2-3 and V is TRBV28; 10 positions match TRBD2. The CDR3 is made up of 17 amino acids. The V gene's germline CDR1 is MDHEN and CDR2 SYDVKM. Trimming removed 4 bases from V and 2 bases from J; junction bases left unmatched: 9. The CDR3 reads CASSSARTSGYTDTQYF. The CDR3, as DNA: TGTGCCAGCAGTTCTGCACGGACTAGCGGATACACAGATACGCAGTATTTT.

J is TRBJ2-5 and V is TRBV2; TRBD2 is a possible D gene (6 bases). Germline CDR1 reads SNHLY; CDR2 reads FYNNEI. This CDR3 comprises 14 residues. The V gene lost 4 bases and the J gene lost 2 bases, with 11 bases spanning the gap. The CDR3 region has the DNA TGTGCCAGCAGTGTCCGGGGGTCACAAGAGACCCAGTACTTC. Its protein is CASSVRGSQETQYF.

This chain uses TRBV28 with TRBJ1-1; D uncertain. Trimming shortened V by 1 base and J by 3 bases, and 15 bases separated the two germline ends. Germline V CDR1 and CDR2: MDHEN, SYDVKM. The CDR3 is 16 amino acids. The CDR3 sequence: CASSLSAGLRYTEAFF. CDR3 nucleotide sequence: TGTGCCAGCAGTTTATCAGCGGGCTTGAGGTACACTGAAGCTTTCTTT.

The gene calls are TRBV5-1 and TRBJ1-1; 7 positions agree with TRBD1. Germline lookup yields CDR1 SGHRS and CDR2 YFSETQ. The trim removed 3 bases at V and 5 bases at J, leaving 10 bases unmatched. The CDR3 length is 15 residues. DNA of the CDR3: TGCGCCAGCAGCTGGCAGGGGGGCGGGGGGACTGAAGCTTTCTTT. Translation: CASSWQGGGGTEAFF.

The chain carries TRBV10-3 and TRBJ1-6; no clear D. Germline V gene sequence: CDR1 ENHRY, CDR2 SYGVKD. Between the trimmed V and J ends, which lost 8 bases and 5 bases, there was a span of 10 bases. There are 13 residues in the CDR3. CDR3: CAISSPNNSPLHF. Here the CDR3 DNA reads TGTGCCATCTCTTCACCTAATAATTCACCCCTCCACTTT.

With regard to this clone: The sample has other DNA sequences that encode this CDR3 too. The chain recombines TRBV10-3 with TRBJ2-7; TRBD1 aligns across 7 bases. CDR1 is ENHRY and CDR2 is SYGVKD in the germline V gene. Germline trimming cut 0 bases from V and 1 base from J; bases unmatched to any gene: 3. CDR3 length equals 15 residues. The DNA of the CDR3 is TGTGCCATCAGTGAGTCTGGCAGGGGGTCCTACGAGCAGTACTTC. This translates into CAISESGRGSYEQYF.

This chain connects TRBV27 to TRBJ1-2, with 9 positions matching TRBD1. V lost 2 bases to trimming and J lost 7 bases; unmatched junction nucleotides: 5. The V gene's germline CDR1 is MNHEY and CDR2 SMNVEV (reference sequence). This CDR3 is 14 amino acids long. CDR3 residues: CASSLNRGQSGYTF. CDR3 DNA: TGTGCCAGCAGTTTAAACAGGGGGCAGAGTGGCTACACCTTC.

The chain links TRBV6-4 to TRBJ2-3; 8 bases align to TRBD2. The CDR3 length is 16 residues. V trimming: 6 bases; J trimming: 4 bases; junction bases outside the gene matches: 12. Germline V gene lookup returns CDR1 MRHNA and CDR2 SNTAGT. CDR3 nucleotide sequence: TGTGCCAGCAGCGCCAGGGCGAGCGGGGGAGCAGATACGCAGTATTTT. This gives the protein CASSARASGGADTQYF.

The chain carries TRBV24-1 and TRBJ2-2; D possibly corresponds to TRBD1 (5 bases). Germline V lookup: CDR1 KGHDR, CDR2 SFDVKD. Trimming cost V 5 bases and J 0 bases, with 24 bases left between them. The CDR3 is 20 residues long. The CDR3 reads CATSALSTSPRDTNTGELFF. The DNA for the CDR3 is TGTGCCACCAGTGCTTTAAGCACGTCCCCCAGGGATACGAACACCGGGGAGCTGTTTTTT.

CDR3 nucleotides: TGTGCCAGCAGCTTAATGCGGGGGGGCCCTGAGCAGTTCTTC. Its translation: CASSLMRGGPEQFF. The rearrangement uses TRBV7-3 and TRBJ2-1; 9 bases agree with TRBD2. The germline CDR1 and CDR2 sequences are SGHTA and FQGTGA. Trimming cost V 1 base and J 9 bases; bases outside gene matches: 4. This CDR3 spans 14 amino acids. The full variable domain, rest sourced from reference TRBV7-3 and TRBJ2-1, is GAGVSQTPSNKVTEKGKYVELRCDPISGHTALYWYRQSLGQGPEFLIYFQGTGAADDSGLPNDRFFAVRPEGSVSTLKIQRTERGDSAVYLCASSLMRGGPEQFFGPGTRLTVL.

The chain joins TRBV19 to TRBJ2-3, with a weak D call TRBD1 (6 bases). V lost 6 bases and J lost 2, with 12 bases in between. The germline V gene has CDR1 LNHDA and CDR2 SQIVND (reference sequence). The CDR3 loop spans 14 amino acids. The CDR3 loop is CASRVEGVTDTQYF. CDR3 nucleotides: TGTGCCAGTAGGGTTGAGGGGGTCACAGATACGCAGTATTTT.

The chain uses TRBV10-1 and TRBJ2-3; 11 bases match TRBD2. V trimming: 2 bases; J trimming: 0 bases; junction bases outside the gene matches: 1. From germline, CDR1 is WNHNN and CDR2 SYGVQD (reference sequence). The CDR3 runs to 16 residues. The CDR3 loop reads CASSEGLAGSTDTQYF. CDR3 sequence (DNA): TGCGCCAGCAGTGAGGGACTAGCGGGCAGCACAGATACGCAGTATTTT.

This rearrangement joins TRBV13 to TRBJ2-5; D perhaps matches TRBD1 (5 bases). This CDR3 is 18 amino acids long. Per germline, CDR1 PRHDT and CDR2 FYEKMQ (reference sequence). Trimming left V 0 bases short and J 5 bases short, with 22 bases between. CDR3 coding DNA: TGTGCCAGCAGCTTAGGCCCGCGAGGCGGTGGGGCACGTGAGACCCAGTACTTC. Translated: CASSLGPRGGGARETQYF.

This clone showed up just once. The J gene is TRBJ1-1, the V gene TRBV4-1; no firm D call. Trimming left V 3 bases short and J 4 bases short, with 9 bases between. This CDR3 has 13 residues. Germline loops: CDR1 MGHRA, CDR2 YSYEKL. CDR3 protein: CASSHPGRTEAFF. The CDR3 DNA reads as TGCGCCAGCAGCCACCCTGGTCGCACTGAAGCTTTCTTT.

The chain couples TRBV19 to TRBJ2-3, with 7 bases lining up with TRBD2. V trimming: 9 bases; J trimming: 3 bases; junction bases outside the gene matches: 6. The germline V gene encodes CDR1 LNHDA and CDR2 SQIVND (reference sequence). The CDR3 is 13 residues long. Here the CDR3 DNA reads TGTGCCAGCGGGGGAGGGTGGACAGATACGCAGTATTTT. It codes for CASGGGWTDTQYF.

The genes are TRBV19 and TRBJ1-5; the D is unclear. Trimming cost V 3 bases and J 5 bases, with 8 bases left between them. The CDR3 runs to 13 residues. CDR1 and CDR2 from the germline V gene are LNHDA and SQIVND (reference sequence). CDR3: CASSIRFDQPQHF. CDR3 sequence (DNA): TGTGCCAGTAGTATCCGGTTCGATCAGCCCCAGCATTTT.

There are a few counts of this clone. The V gene is TRBV5-6, the J gene TRBJ2-3, with 7 bases that match TRBD1. Germline assignment: CDR1 SGHDT and CDR2 YYEEEE. The CDR3 contains 15 residues. The V gene end was trimmed by 4 bases and the J gene end by 3 bases; junction bases not matched to a gene: 8. Here the CDR3 DNA reads TGTGCCAGCAGCGTACGACAGGGTCGGACAGATACGCAGTATTTT. Its protein is CASSVRQGRTDTQYF. The full variable domain, its missing parts supplied by reference TRBV5-6 and TRBJ2-3, is DAGVTQSPTHLIKTRGQQVTLRCSPKSGHDTVSWYQQALGQGPQFIFQYYEEEERQRGNFPDRFSGHQFPNYSSELNVNALLLGDSALYLCASSVRQGRTDTQYFGPGTRLTVL.